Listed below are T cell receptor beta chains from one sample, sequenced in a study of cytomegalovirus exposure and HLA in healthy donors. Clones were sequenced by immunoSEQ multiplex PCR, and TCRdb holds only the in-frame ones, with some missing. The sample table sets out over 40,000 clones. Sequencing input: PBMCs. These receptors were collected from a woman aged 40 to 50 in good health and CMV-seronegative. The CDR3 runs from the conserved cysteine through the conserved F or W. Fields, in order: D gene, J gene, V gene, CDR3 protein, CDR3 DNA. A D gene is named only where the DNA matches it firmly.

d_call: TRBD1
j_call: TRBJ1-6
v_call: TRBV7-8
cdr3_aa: CASSSQGAYNSPLHF
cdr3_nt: TGTGCCAGCAGCTCACAGGGGGCCTATAATTCACCCCTCCACTTT

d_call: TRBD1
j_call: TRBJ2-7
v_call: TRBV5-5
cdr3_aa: CASSLNWDRGNEQYF
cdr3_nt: TGTGCCAGCAGCTTGAATTGGGACAGGGGCAACGAGCAGTACTTC

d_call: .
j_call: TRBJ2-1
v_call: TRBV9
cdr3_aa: CASSVERRNEQFF
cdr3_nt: TGTGCCAGCAGCGTAGAGAGGCGGAATGAGCAGTTCTTC

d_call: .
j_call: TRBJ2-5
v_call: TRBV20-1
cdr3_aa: CSPRRQETQYF
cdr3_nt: TGCAGTCCGCGGCGTCAAGAGACCCAGTACTTC

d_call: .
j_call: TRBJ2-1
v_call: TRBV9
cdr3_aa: CASSLSASSDNEQFF
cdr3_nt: TGTGCCAGCAGCCTAAGTGCTAGCTCCGACAATGAGCAGTTCTTC

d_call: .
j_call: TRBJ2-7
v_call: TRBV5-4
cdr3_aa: CASSLGPESEQYF
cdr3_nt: TGTGCCAGCAGCTTGGGTCCGGAGAGCGAGCAGTACTTC

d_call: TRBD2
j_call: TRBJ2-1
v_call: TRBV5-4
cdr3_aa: CASSLVGGAGEQFF
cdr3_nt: TGTGCCAGCAGCTTGGTCGGGGGGGCGGGTGAGCAGTTCTTC

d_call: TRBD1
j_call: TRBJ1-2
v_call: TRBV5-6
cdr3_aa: CASSSDFGTGHIYTF
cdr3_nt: TGTGCCAGCAGCTCTGATTTCGGGACAGGGCATATCTACACCTTC

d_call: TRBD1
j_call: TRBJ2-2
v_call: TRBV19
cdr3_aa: CASKKQGASPGELFF
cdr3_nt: TGTGCCAGTAAAAAACAGGGGGCTTCACCCGGGGAGCTGTTTTTT

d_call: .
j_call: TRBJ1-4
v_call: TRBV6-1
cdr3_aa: CASRRPGKANEKLFF
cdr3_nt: TGTGCCAGCAGACGACCGGGAAAGGCTAATGAAAAACTGTTTTTT

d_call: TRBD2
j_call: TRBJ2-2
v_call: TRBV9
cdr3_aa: CASSVSGTSGGAGTGELFF
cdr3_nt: TGTGCCAGCAGCGTGTCAGGGACTAGCGGGGGGGCGGGCACCGGGGAGCTGTTTTTT

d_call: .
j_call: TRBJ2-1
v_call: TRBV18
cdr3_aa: CASSPGTASVSEQFF
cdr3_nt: TGTGCCAGCTCACCAGGCACGGCAAGCGTTAGCGAGCAGTTCTTC

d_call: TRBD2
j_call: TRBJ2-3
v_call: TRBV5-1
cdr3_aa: CASSLVAGGPSTDTQYF
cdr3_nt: TGCGCCAGCAGCTTGGTAGCGGGGGGGCCTAGCACAGATACGCAGTATTTT

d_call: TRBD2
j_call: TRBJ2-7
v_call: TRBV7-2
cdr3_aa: CASSLAASGGAAYEQYF
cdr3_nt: TGTGCCAGCAGCTTAGCAGCTAGCGGGGGGGCTGCCTACGAGCAGTACTTC

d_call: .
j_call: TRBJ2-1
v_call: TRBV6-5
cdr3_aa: CASSYSWRSSDNEQFF
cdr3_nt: TGTGCCAGCAGTTACTCCTGGCGGAGCTCCGACAATGAGCAGTTCTTC

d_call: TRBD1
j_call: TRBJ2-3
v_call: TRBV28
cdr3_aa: CASSPGTGYLTDKQYF
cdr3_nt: TGTGCCAGCAGCCCCGGGACAGGGTACCTCACAGATAAGCAGTATTTT

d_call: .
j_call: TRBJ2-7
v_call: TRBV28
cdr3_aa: CASSLPQATSYEQYF
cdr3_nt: TGTGCCAGCAGCCTCCCCCAGGCAACCTCCTACGAGCAGTACTTC

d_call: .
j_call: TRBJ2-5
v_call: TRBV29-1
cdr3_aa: CSVEDAVETQYF
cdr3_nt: TGCAGCGTTGAAGATGCGGTTGAGACCCAGTACTTC

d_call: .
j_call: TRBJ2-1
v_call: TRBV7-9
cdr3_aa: CASSPDGSDNEQFF
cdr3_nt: TGTGCCAGCAGCCCAGACGGGAGCGACAATGAGCAGTTCTTC

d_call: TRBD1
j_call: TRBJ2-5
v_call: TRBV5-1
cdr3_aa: CASSSTGGRETQYF
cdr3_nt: TGCGCCAGCAGCTCAACAGGGGGCCGGGAGACCCAGTACTTC

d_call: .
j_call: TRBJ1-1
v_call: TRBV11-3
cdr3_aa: CASSQPGGGEAFF
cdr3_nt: TGTGCCAGCAGCCAACCCGGCGGGGGTGAAGCTTTCTTT

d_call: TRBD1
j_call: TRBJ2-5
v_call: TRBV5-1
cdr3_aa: CASSFTGAIQETQYF
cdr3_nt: TGCGCCAGCAGCTTTACAGGGGCGATACAAGAGACCCAGTACTTC

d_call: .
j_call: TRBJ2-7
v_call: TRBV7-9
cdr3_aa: CASSRRDSGGEQYF
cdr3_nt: TGTGCCAGCAGCCGGCGGGATTCCGGAGGCGAGCAGTACTTC

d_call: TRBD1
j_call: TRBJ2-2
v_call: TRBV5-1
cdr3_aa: CASSTRTGVIGELFF
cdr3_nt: TGCGCCAGCAGCACTAGGACAGGGGTGATCGGGGAGCTGTTTTTT

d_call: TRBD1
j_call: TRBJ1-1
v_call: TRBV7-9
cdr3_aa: CASSHPGQGAAFF
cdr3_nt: TGTGCCAGCAGCCATCCGGGACAGGGGGCGGCTTTCTTT

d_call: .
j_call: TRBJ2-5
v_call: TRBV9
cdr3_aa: CASSVAGTLGETQYF
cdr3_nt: TGTGCCAGCAGCGTAGCCGGGACTCTGGGGGAGACCCAGTACTTC

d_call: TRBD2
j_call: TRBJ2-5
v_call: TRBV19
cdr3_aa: CASAGLGGETQYF
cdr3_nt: TGTGCCAGTGCGGGGCTCGGGGGGGAGACCCAGTACTTC

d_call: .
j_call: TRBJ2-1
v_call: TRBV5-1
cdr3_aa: CASSLMGGSADEQFF
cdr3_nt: TGCGCCAGCAGCTTGATGGGGGGTTCCGCGGATGAGCAGTTCTTC

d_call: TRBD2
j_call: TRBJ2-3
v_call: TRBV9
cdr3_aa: CASSVVGLAGGTDTQYF
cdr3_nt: TGTGCCAGCAGCGTAGTCGGACTAGCGGGAGGTACCGATACGCAGTATTTT

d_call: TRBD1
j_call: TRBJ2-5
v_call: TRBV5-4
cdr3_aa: CASSKGAGETQYF
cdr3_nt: TGTGCCAGCAGCAAGGGGGCAGGGGAGACCCAGTACTTC

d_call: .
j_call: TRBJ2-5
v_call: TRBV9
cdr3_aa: CASALSPSDQETQYF
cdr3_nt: TGTGCCAGCGCCCTCTCCCCATCAGATCAAGAGACCCAGTACTTC

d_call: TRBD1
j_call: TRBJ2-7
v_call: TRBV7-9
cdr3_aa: CASSSDRGDEQYF
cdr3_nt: TGTGCCAGCAGCTCAGACAGGGGGGACGAGCAGTACTTC

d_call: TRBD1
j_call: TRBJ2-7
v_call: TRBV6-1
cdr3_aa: CASSEVPDRAYEQYF
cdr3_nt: TGTGCCAGCAGTGAAGTCCCGGACAGGGCCTACGAGCAGTACTTC

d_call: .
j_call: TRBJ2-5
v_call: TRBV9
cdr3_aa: CASSAGDPMETQYF
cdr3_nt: TGTGCCAGCAGCGCGGGGGATCCTATGGAGACCCAGTACTTC

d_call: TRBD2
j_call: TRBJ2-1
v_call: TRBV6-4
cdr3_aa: CASSESGGAANEQFF
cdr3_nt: TGTGCCAGCAGTGAAAGCGGGGGGGCTGCCAATGAGCAGTTCTTC

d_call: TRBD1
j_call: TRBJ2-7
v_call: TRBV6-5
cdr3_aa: CASSYGVGTGGYEQYF
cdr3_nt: TGTGCCAGCAGTTATGGGGTCGGGACAGGTGGCTACGAGCAGTACTTC

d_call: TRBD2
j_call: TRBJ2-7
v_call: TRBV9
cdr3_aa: CASSPLRGGGSSYEQYF
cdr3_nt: TGTGCCAGCAGCCCCCTCCGCGGGGGGGGATCGTCCTACGAGCAGTACTTC

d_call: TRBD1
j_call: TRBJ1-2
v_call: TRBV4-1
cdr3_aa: CASSQPGQGRYGYTF
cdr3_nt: TGCGCCAGCAGCCAGCCGGGACAGGGTCGCTATGGCTACACCTTC

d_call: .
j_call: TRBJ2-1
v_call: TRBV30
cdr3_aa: CAWSARLANEQFF
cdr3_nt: TGTGCCTGGAGTGCTAGACTTGCCAATGAGCAGTTCTTC

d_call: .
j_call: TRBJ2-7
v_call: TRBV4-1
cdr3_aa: CASSQDIGGRVVAYEQYF
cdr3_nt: TGCGCCAGCAGCCAAGATATAGGCGGCAGGGTAGTAGCCTACGAGCAGTACTTC

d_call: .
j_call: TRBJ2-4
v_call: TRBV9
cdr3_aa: CASSVEETTQNIQYF
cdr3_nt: TGTGCCAGCAGCGTAGAGGAGACTACACAAAACATTCAGTACTTC